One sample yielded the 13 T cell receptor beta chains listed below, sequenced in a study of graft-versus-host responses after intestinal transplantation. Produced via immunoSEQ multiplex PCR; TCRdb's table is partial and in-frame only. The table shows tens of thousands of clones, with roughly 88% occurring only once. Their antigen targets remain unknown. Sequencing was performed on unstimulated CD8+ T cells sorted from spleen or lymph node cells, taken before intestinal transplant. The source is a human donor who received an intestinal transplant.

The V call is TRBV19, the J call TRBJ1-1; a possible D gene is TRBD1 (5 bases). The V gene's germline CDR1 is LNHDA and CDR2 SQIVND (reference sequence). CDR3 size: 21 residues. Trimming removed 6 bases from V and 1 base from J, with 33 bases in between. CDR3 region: CASSLYGGRTILGRKNTEAFF. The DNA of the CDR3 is TGTGCCAGTAGCCTCTACGGGGGGAGGACGATATTGGGAAGAAAGAACACTGAAGCTTTCTTT.

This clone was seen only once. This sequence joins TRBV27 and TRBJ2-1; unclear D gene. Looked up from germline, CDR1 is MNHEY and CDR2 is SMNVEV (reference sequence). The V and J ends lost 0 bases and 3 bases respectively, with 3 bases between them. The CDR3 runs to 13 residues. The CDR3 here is CASSLSLYNEQFF. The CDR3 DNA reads TGTGCCAGCAGTTTATCCCTCTACAATGAGCAGTTCTTC.

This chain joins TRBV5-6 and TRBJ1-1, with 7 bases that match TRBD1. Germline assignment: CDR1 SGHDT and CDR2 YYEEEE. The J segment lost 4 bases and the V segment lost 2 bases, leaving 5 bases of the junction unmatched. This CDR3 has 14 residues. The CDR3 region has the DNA TGTGCCAGCAGCTTCGGAACAGGGGTCACTGAAGCTTTCTTT. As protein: CASSFGTGVTEAFF.

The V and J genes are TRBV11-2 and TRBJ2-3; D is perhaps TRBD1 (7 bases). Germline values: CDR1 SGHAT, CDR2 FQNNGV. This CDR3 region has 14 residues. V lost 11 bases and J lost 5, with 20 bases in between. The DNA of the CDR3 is TGTGCCGACCAGGGGGGCCCTCGGGGAGATACGCAGTATTTT. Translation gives CADQGGPRGDTQYF.

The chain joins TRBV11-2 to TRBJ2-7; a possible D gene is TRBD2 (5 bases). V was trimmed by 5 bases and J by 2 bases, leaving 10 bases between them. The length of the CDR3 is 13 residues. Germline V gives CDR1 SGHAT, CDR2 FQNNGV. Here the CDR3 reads CASSPTGTYEQYF. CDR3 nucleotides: TGTGCCAGCAGCCCGACGGGAACCTACGAGCAGTACTTC.

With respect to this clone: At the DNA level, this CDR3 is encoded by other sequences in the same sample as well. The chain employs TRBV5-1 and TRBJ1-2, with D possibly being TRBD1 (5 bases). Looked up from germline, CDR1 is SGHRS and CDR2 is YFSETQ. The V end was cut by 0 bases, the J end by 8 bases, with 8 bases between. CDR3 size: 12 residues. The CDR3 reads CASSLEGVGYTF. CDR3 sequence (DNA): TGCGCCAGCAGCTTGGAAGGGGTGGGCTACACCTTC.

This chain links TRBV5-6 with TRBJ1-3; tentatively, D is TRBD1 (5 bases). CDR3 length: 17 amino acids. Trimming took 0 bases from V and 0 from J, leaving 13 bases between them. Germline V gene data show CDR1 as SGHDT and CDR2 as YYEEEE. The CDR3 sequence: CASSLGLQGHSGNTIYF. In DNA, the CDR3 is TGTGCCAGCAGCTTGGGTCTCCAGGGCCACTCTGGAAACACCATATATTTT.

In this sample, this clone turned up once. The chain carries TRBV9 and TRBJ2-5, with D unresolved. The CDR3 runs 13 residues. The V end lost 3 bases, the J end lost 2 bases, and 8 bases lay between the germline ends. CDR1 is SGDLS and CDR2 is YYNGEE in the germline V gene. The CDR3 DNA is TGTGCCAGCAGCGGCGTCCCACAAGAGACCCAGTACTTC. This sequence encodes CASSGVPQETQYF.

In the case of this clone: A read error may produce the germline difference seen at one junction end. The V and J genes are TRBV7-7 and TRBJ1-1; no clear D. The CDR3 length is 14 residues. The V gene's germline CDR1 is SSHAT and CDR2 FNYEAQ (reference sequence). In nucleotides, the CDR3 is TGTGCTAGCAGCTTAGCTGAGAAGAACACTGAAGCTTTCTTT. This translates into CASSLAEKNTEAFF.

The CDR3: CASSPTGTEAFF. The CDR3 DNA is TGCGCCAGCAGCCCCACAGGGACTGAAGCTTTCTTT. This chain uses TRBV4-1 with TRBJ1-1; a possible D gene is TRBD1 (6 bases). Germline V gives CDR1 MGHRA, CDR2 YSYEKL. CDR3 length: 12 residues. Trimming cost V 4 bases and J 5 bases, with 8 bases left between them.

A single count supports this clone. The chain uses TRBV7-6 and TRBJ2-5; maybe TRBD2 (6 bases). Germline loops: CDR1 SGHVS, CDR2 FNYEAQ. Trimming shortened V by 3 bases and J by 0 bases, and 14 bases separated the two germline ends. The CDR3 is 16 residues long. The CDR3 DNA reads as TGTGCCAGCAGCTTGGCGGGGCATGACAACCAAGAGACCCAGTACTTC. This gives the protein CASSLAGHDNQETQYF. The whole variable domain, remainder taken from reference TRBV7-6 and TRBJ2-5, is GAGVSQSPRYKVTKRGQDVALRCDPISGHVSLYWYRQALGQGPEFLTYFNYEAQQDKSGLPNDRFSAERPEGSISTLTIQRTEQRDSAMYRCASSLAGHDNQETQYFGPGTRLLVL.

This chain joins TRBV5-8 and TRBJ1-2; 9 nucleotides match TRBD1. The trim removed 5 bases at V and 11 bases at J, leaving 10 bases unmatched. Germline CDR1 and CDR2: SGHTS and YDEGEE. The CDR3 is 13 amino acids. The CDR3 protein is CASSSGDRAGYTF. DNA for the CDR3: TGTGCCAGCAGTTCCGGGGACAGGGCCGGGTACACCTTC.

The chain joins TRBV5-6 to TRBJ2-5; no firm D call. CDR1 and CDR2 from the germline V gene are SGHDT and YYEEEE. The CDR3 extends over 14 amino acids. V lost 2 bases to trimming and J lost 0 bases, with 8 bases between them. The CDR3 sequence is CASSLYGYQETQYF. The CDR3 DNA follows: TGTGCCAGCAGCTTATACGGGTACCAAGAGACCCAGTACTTC.